This TCR beta chain was identified in a study of cytomegalovirus exposure and HLA in healthy donors. Researchers ran the PCR with 60 Vbeta and 13 Jbeta primers. Only in-frame clones appear in the TCRdb table, and some are missing; sequencing was by immunoSEQ multiplex PCR. The sample holds around 160,000 clones; roughly 85% are singletons and the top ten take about 9.7%. Notes on this clone: Its specificity is unknown.

Germline V gene lookup returns CDR1 SGDLS and CDR2 YYNGEE. The CDR3 runs 14 residues. Between the trimmed V and J ends, which lost 3 bases and 5 bases, there was a span of 14 bases. Regarding the study as a whole: The classifier reportedly diagnosed cytomegalovirus status with high specificity and sensitivity. Analyzed later, most CMV-associated TCR beta chains appeared HLA-restricted.

The material sequenced was PBMCs. V gene TRBV9 combines with J gene TRBJ1-1, with a possible D match to TRBD1 (6 bases). The source is a man younger than 35 in good health and CMV-seropositive. The CDR3 here is CASSAPEGGTEAFF. CDR3 DNA: TGTGCCAGCAGCGCTCCTGAAGGGGGAACTGAAGCTTTCTTT.